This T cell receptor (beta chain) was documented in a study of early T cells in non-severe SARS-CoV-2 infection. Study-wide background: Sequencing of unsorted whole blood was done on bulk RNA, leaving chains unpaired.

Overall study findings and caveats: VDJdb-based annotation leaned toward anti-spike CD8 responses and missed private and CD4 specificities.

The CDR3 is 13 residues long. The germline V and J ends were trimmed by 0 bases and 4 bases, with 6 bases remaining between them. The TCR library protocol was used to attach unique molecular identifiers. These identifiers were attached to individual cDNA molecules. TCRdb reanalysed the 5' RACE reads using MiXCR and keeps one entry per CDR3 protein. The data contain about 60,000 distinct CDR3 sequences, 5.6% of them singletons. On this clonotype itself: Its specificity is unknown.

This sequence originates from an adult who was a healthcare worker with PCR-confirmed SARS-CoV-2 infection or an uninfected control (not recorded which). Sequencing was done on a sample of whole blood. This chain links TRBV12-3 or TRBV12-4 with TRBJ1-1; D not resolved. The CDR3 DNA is TGTGCCAGCAGTTTAGCTTTGGGCACTGAAGCTTTCTTT. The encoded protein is CASSLALGTEAFF.